This is a list of T cell receptor beta chains from one sample in a study of T cell responses to AZD1222 COVID-19 vaccine. Data came from immunoSEQ multiplex PCR; TCRdb stores just in-frame clones and leaves some out. The sample holds about 150,000 clones; 90% are singletons and the top ten take around 1.9%. The specimen comprised peripheral blood, sampled on day 0 of AZD1222 vaccination. The source is an adult in good health. The CDR3 runs from the conserved cysteine through the conserved F or W. A D gene is named only where the DNA matches it firmly. Clone size is shown for a subset of rows, as once, few, many or a class of expanded clone.

abundance	d_gene	j_gene	v_gene	CDR3aa	CDR3nt
NA	NA	TRBJ2-3	TRBV15	CATSRDLGEGVDTQYF	TGTGCCACCAGCAGAGATTTGGGGGAAGGTGTAGATACGCAGTATTTT
NA	NA	TRBJ1-6	TRBV6-1	CASSEEGGVGSPLHF	TGTGCCAGCAGTGAAGAAGGGGGGGTGGGTTCACCCCTCCACTTT
NA	TRBD2	TRBJ2-1	TRBV28	CASSLLAAYNEQFF	TGTGCCAGCAGTTTGCTAGCGGCCTACAATGAGCAGTTCTTC
once	TRBD1	TRBJ2-7	TRBV28	CASSSPSRTGRYEQYF	TGTGCCAGCAGTTCCCCTTCCCGGACAGGGAGGTACGAGCAGTACTTC
NA	NA	TRBJ2-4	TRBV2	CASSVEGDAKNIQYF	TGTGCCAGCAGTGTGGAGGGTGACGCCAAAAACATTCAGTACTTC
NA	NA	TRBJ2-7	TRBV6-2/TRBV6-3	CASSDMGGPYEQYF	TGTGCCAGCAGTGATATGGGGGGGCCCTACGAGCAGTACTTC
NA	NA	TRBJ1-5	TRBV10-3	CAISRGQTNQPQHF	TGTGCCATCAGTCGCGGGCAGACCAATCAGCCCCAGCATTTT
NA	NA	TRBJ2-7	TRBV6-2/TRBV6-3	CASSYSDSNEQYF	TGTGCCAGCAGTTACTCCGACAGCAACGAGCAGTACTTC
NA	NA	TRBJ1-6	TRBV28	CASSLPGTDLRPLHF	TGTGCCAGCAGTTTACCCGGGACTGACTTAAGGCCCCTCCACTTT
NA	NA	TRBJ2-1	TRBV6-2/TRBV6-3	CASSLTSVFGYNEQFF	TGTGCCAGCAGCCTTACCTCAGTATTCGGCTACAATGAGCAGTTCTTC
NA	TRBD1	TRBJ2-7	TRBV14	CASSQEENFWGTDSYEQYF	TGTGCCAGCAGCCAAGAGGAGAACTTTTGGGGGACAGATTCCTACGAGCAGTACTTC
once	TRBD1	TRBJ1-6	TRBV6-5	CASRGQGYNSPLHF	TGTGCCAGCAGGGGACAGGGGTATAATTCACCCCTCCACTTT
NA	NA	TRBJ1-1	TRBV7-8	CASSLADGNTEAFF	TGTGCCAGCAGCTTAGCAGACGGGAACACTGAAGCTTTCTTT
NA	TRBD2	TRBJ2-1	TRBV7-6	CASSPLAGVENEQFF	TGTGCCAGCAGCCCGCTGGCGGGAGTGGAGAATGAGCAGTTCTTC
NA	TRBD2	TRBJ2-1	TRBV25-1	CATPGLAGDNEQFF	TGTGCCACCCCAGGACTAGCAGGCGACAATGAGCAGTTCTTC
NA	NA	TRBJ1-6	TRBV6-5	CASSLLKDSPLHF	TGTGCCAGCAGTCTCCTTAAGGATTCACCCCTCCACTTT
NA	NA	TRBJ1-1	TRBV3-1/TRBV3-2	CASSHPLRDRTEAFF	TGTGCCAGCAGCCACCCCCTCAGGGATCGCACTGAAGCTTTCTTT
NA	NA	TRBJ1-2	TRBV19	CASSIRQRANYGYTF	TGTGCCAGTAGTATAAGACAACGAGCTAACTATGGCTACACCTTC
NA	NA	TRBJ2-2	TRBV5-1	CASSPVITGELFF	TGCGCCAGCAGCCCTGTCATTACCGGGGAGCTGTTTTTT
NA	TRBD1	TRBJ1-2	TRBV27	CASSPMTGDGYTF	TGTGCCAGCAGTCCCATGACAGGGGATGGCTACACCTTC
NA	NA	TRBJ2-7	TRBV28	CASSMGGGTYEQYF	TGTGCCAGCAGCATGGGTGGCGGGACTTACGAGCAGTACTTC
NA	NA	TRBJ2-1	TRBV28	CASSRADSYNEQFF	TGTGCCAGCAGTAGGGCGGACTCCTACAATGAGCAGTTCTTC
NA	NA	TRBJ2-7	TRBV7-8	CASSLVSGPPTYEQYF	TGTGCCAGCAGCTTAGTTAGCGGTCCCCCTACCTACGAGCAGTACTTC
NA	NA	TRBJ1-1	TRBV24-1	CATSDSRRGTEAFF	TGTGCCACCAGTGATTCAAGGAGGGGCACTGAAGCTTTCTTT
NA	NA	TRBJ2-2	TRBV7-9	CASSGPGPQTNTGELFF	TGTGCCAGCAGCGGGCCGGGACCCCAGACGAACACCGGGGAGCTGTTTTTT
NA	TRBD1	TRBJ2-1	TRBV28	CASSPRTGVDEQFF	TGTGCCAGCAGTCCGAGGACAGGGGTGGATGAGCAGTTCTTC
NA	NA	TRBJ1-5	TRBV7-6	CASSLVSNQPQHF	TGTGCCAGCAGCTTAGTCAGCAATCAGCCCCAGCATTTT
once	NA	TRBJ1-5	TRBV27	CASSLPGVNQPQHF	TGTGCCAGCAGTTTACCAGGGGTTAATCAGCCCCAGCATTTT